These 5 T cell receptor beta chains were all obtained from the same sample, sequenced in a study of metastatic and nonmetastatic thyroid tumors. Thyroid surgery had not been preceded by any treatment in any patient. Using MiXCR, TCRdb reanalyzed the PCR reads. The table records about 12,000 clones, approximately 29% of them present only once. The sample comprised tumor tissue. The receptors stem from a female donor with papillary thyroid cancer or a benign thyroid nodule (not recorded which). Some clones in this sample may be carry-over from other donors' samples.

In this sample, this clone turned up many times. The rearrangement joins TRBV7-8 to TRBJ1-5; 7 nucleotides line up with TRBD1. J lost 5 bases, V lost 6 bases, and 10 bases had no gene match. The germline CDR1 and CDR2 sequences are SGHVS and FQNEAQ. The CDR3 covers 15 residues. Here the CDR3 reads CASSPSDRADQPQHF. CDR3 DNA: TGTGCCAGCAGTCCTAGCGACAGGGCTGATCAGCCCCAGCATTTT.

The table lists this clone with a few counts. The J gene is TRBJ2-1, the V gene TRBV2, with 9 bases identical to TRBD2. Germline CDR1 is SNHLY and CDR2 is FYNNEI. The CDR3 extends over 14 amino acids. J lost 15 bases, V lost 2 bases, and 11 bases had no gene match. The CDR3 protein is CASSETTLAGVVFF. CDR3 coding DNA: TGTGCCAGCAGTGAAACGACCTTAGCGGGAGTTGTGTTCTTC.

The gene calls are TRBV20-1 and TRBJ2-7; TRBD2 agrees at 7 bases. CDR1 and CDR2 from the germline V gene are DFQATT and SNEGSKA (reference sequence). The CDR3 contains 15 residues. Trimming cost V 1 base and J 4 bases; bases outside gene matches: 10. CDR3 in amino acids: CSARAGTKSEYEQYF. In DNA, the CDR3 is TGCAGTGCTAGAGCCGGGACTAAATCTGAGTACGAGCAGTACTTC.

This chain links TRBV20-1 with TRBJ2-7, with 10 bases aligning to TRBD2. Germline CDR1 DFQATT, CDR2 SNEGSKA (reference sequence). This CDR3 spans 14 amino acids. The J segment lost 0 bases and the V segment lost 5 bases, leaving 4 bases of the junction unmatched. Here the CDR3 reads CSASRTSGSYEQYF. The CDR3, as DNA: TGCAGTGCTTCTCGGACTAGCGGCTCCTACGAGCAGTACTTC.

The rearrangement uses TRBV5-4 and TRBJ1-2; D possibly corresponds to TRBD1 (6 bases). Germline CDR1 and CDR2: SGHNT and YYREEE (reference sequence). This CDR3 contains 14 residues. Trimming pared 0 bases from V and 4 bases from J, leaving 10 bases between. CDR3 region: CASSLAQGGYGYTF. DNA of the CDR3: TGTGCCAGCAGCTTGGCACAGGGCGGCTATGGCTACACCTTC.